This entry lists 21 T cell receptor beta chains sequenced from one sample in a study of shared clonotypes between healthy human individuals. CD45RO-negative CD8 cells positively selected for CCR7 made up the naive population, which excluded terminally differentiated effector memory CD45RA+ cells. Measured with immunoSEQ multiplex PCR; TCRdb has only the in-frame clones, and not every one. The sample has roughly 2.1 million clones; roughly 91% are singletons. The sequenced sample was naive CD8+ T cells from PBMCs. Receptors were obtained from a man aged 18-30 years in good health. Some clones in this sample may be carry-over from other donors' samples.

The rearrangement links TRBV5-1 to TRBJ2-2; 14 bases fit TRBD2. The CDR3 loop spans 17 amino acids. The ends lost 4 bases at V and 5 bases at J; junction bases unmatched: 7. Germline assignment: CDR1 SGHRS and CDR2 YFSETQ. The CDR3 DNA follows: TGCGCCAGCAGCCCGGGACTAGCGGGAGTCTTGACCGGGGAGCTGTTTTTT. This translates into CASSPGLAGVLTGELFF.

The V and J genes are TRBV7-7 and TRBJ2-2; 9 positions agree with TRBD1. J lost 1 base, V lost 5 bases, and 8 bases had no gene match. Germline values: CDR1 SSHAT, CDR2 FNYEAQ (reference sequence). The CDR3 length is 17 residues. DNA of the CDR3: TGTGCCAGCAGCCTTTCGACAGGGGGGGTGAACACCGGGGAGCTGTTTTTT. This codes for CASSLSTGGVNTGELFF. The variable domain in full, with the rest retrieved from reference TRBV7-7 and TRBJ2-2, is GAGVSQSPRYKVTKRGQDVTLRCDPISSHATLYWYQQALGQGPEFLTYFNYEAQPDKSGLPSDRFSAERPEGSISTLTIQRTEQRDSAMYRCASSLSTGGVNTGELFFGEGSRLTVL.

V is TRBV6-5 and J is TRBJ1-2, with 7 bases matching TRBD1. Per germline, CDR1 MNHEY and CDR2 SVGAGI. V lost 6 bases, J lost 9 bases, and 13 bases stayed unmatched. The CDR3 covers 14 residues. The DNA of the CDR3 is TGTGCCAGCAGAATCGCCGTCGCAGGGGGTCGCTACACCTTC. The encoded protein is CASRIAVAGGRYTF.

The chain joins TRBV19 to TRBJ1-5; perhaps TRBD1 as D (5 bases). Germline CDR1 LNHDA, CDR2 SQIVND (reference sequence). CDR3 size: 13 residues. V was trimmed by 7 bases and J by 3 bases, leaving 10 bases between them. The CDR3 DNA sequence: TGTGCCAGTACCCCAGGGTTCAATCAGCCCCAGCATTTT. Protein: CASTPGFNQPQHF.

This rearrangement joins TRBV27 to TRBJ2-5; TRBD2 is a possible D gene (7 bases). CDR3 length: 13 residues. Looked up from germline, CDR1 is MNHEY and CDR2 is SMNVEV (reference sequence). V lost 4 bases and J lost 5, with 11 bases in between. The CDR3 sequence is CASSWGGLETQYF. For the CDR3, the DNA is TGTGCCAGCAGTTGGGGGGGGCTGGAGACCCAGTACTTC.

The V call is TRBV7-7, the J call TRBJ2-2, with D possibly TRBD1 on 6 matching bases. V was pared by 2 bases and J by 2 bases, with 15 bases between. Germline loops: CDR1 SSHAT, CDR2 FNYEAQ (reference sequence). This CDR3 region has 17 residues. CDR3 nucleotides: TGTGCCAGCAGCTTACTAGAGGGGGAAATTAACACCGGGGAGCTGTTTTTT. It is translated as CASSLLEGEINTGELFF.

This clone was seen once. The chain carries TRBV27 and TRBJ1-5, with D uncertain. CDR1 is MNHEY and CDR2 is SMNVEV in the germline V gene (reference sequence). Trimming removed 5 bases at V and 0 bases at J, with 11 bases between. This CDR3 comprises 15 residues. The CDR3 protein is CASSPHPYSNQPQHF. As DNA, the CDR3 is TGTGCCAGCAGTCCCCACCCGTATAGCAATCAGCCCCAGCATTTT.

The CDR3 here is CASSLSPGVYEQYF. The CDR3 region has the DNA TGTGCCAGCAGTTTGAGTCCTGGGGTCTACGAGCAGTACTTC. This chain links TRBV27 with TRBJ2-7; no definite D call. Trimming cost V 3 bases and J 3 bases, with 12 bases left between them. Germline V lookup: CDR1 MNHEY, CDR2 SMNVEV (reference sequence). There are 14 residues in the CDR3.

A note on this clone: At the DNA level, this CDR3 is encoded by other sequences in the same sample as well. The chain carries TRBV28 and TRBJ1-3, with unresolved D. Germline CDR1 is MDHEN and CDR2 is SYDVKM. This CDR3 is built from 14 residues. The ends were cut back, 6 bases at V and 1 base at J, with 10 bases in the middle. The CDR3 loop is CASSLRGSGNTIYF. The CDR3 nucleotides read TGTGCCAGCAGCCTCCGCGGTTCTGGAAACACCATATATTTT. Full variable domain (missing parts from reference TRBV28 and TRBJ1-3): DVKVTQSSRYLVKRTGEKVFLECVQDMDHENMFWYRQDPGLGLRLIYFSYDVKMKEKGDIPEGYSVSREKKERFSLILESASTNQTSMYLCASSLRGSGNTIYFGEGSWLTVV.

The V and J genes are TRBV7-9 and TRBJ2-1, with D possibly being TRBD1 or TRBD2 (6 bases each). The CDR3 loop spans 15 amino acids. V lost 4 bases and J lost 6, with 16 bases in between. Germline V lookup: CDR1 SEHNR, CDR2 FQNEAQ (reference sequence). The CDR3 is CASSSAGTPPNEQFF. The CDR3 coding sequence is TGTGCCAGCAGCTCCGCGGGGACACCACCCAATGAGCAGTTCTTC.

The genes are TRBV9 and TRBJ2-7; D ambiguous. The CDR3 covers 15 residues. V lost 0 bases to trimming and J lost 3 bases, with 13 bases between them. Per germline, CDR1 SGDLS and CDR2 YYNGEE. The CDR3 spells CASSVGAGQVYEQYF. CDR3 DNA: TGTGCCAGCAGCGTAGGTGCCGGGCAGGTCTACGAGCAGTACTTC. Looking up the rest from reference TRBV9 and TRBJ2-7 gives the full variable domain: DSGVTQTPKHLITATGQRVTLRCSPRSGDLSVYWYQQSLDQGLQFLIQYYNGEERAKGNILERFSAQQFPDLHSELNLSSLELGDSALYFCASSVGAGQVYEQYFGPGTRLTVT.

This clone was detected once. V usage is TRBV29-1 and J usage is TRBJ2-3; possible D gene TRBD2, 6 bases. CDR1 and CDR2 (germline): SQVTM, ANQGSEA. The CDR3 is 15 residues long. Between the trimmed V and J ends, which lost 4 bases and 0 bases, there was a span of 14 bases. CDR3 sequence: CSVVWVTSSTDTQYF. CDR3 in DNA: TGCAGCGTTGTTTGGGTAACTAGCAGCACAGATACGCAGTATTTT.

There are a few counts of this clone. V gene TRBV6-5 combines with J gene TRBJ1-2; unclear D gene. Germline assignment: CDR1 MNHEY and CDR2 SVGAGI. With 8 bases removed from V and 3 bases from J, the gap between germline ends came to 7 bases. The CDR3 covers 11 residues. The CDR3 DNA reads as TGTGCCAGCGGGGAATACTATGGCTACACCTTC. It translates to CASGEYYGYTF.

The chain joins TRBV7-2 to TRBJ2-3, with 16 bases fitting TRBD2. V dropped 1 base and J dropped 5; count of bases not matched to a gene: 6. Germline V CDR1 and CDR2: SGHTA, FQGNSA. The length of the CDR3 is 18 residues. Written as DNA, the CDR3 is TGTGCCAGCAGCTTAGTTCCGGGACTAGCGGGAGGGAGAGATACGCAGTATTTT. It encodes CASSLVPGLAGGRDTQYF.

This clone has just a few counts. V is TRBV12-5 and J is TRBJ1-1; D gene ambiguous. Germline CDR1 and CDR2: LGHNT and FRNRAP. The CDR3 covers 13 residues. Trimming shortened V by 2 bases and J by 5 bases, and 9 bases separated the two germline ends. CDR3 in DNA: TGTGCTAGTGGTTTGATGAGTGGGACTGAAGCTTTCTTT. Its protein is CASGLMSGTEAFF. The variable domain in full, with the rest retrieved from reference TRBV12-5 and TRBJ1-1, is DARVTQTPRHKVTEMGQEVTMRCQPILGHNTVFWYRQTMMQGLELLAYFRNRAPLDDSGMPKDRFSAEMPDATLATLKIQPSEPRDSAVYFCASGLMSGTEAFFGQGTRLTVV.

The rearrangement uses TRBV9 and TRBJ1-5; D might be TRBD1 (5 bases). CDR1 is SGDLS and CDR2 is YYNGEE in the germline V gene. V shed 3 bases and J shed 3 bases, with 13 bases lying between them. CDR3 length equals 15 residues. DNA for the CDR3: TGTGCCAGCAGCGCCTCGGGACGTTACAATCAGCCCCAGCATTTT. Encoded protein: CASSASGRYNQPQHF.

Comment on this clone: Additional DNA sequences in this sample encode the identical CDR3. This rearrangement joins TRBV28 to TRBJ1-5, with D tentatively TRBD1 (6 bases). CDR1 and CDR2 (germline): MDHEN, SYDVKM. CDR3 size: 14 residues. V was shortened by 1 base and J by 7 bases, with 11 bases between the two germline ends. The CDR3 DNA follows: TGTGCCAGCAGTTTATTGACAGGAAGCCAGCCCCAGCATTTT. Amino acid sequence: CASSLLTGSQPQHF.

This rearrangement joins TRBV29-1 to TRBJ2-3; 8 bases agree with TRBD2. Trimming at V came to 7 bases and at J to 1 base, leaving 10 bases not matched to a gene. This CDR3 has 15 residues. Germline V gene data show CDR1 as SQVTM and CDR2 as ANQGSEA. CDR3 in amino acids: CSAGYTSGRTDTQYF. CDR3 DNA sequence: TGCAGCGCCGGGTACACTAGCGGCCGCACAGATACGCAGTATTTT.

The CDR3 here is CASSPRGYGYTF. Here the CDR3 DNA reads TGTGCCAGTAGTCCCAGGGGTTACGGCTACACCTTC. The chain couples TRBV19 to TRBJ1-2; D possibly corresponds to TRBD1 (6 bases). The ends were cut back, 5 bases at V and 8 bases at J, with 12 bases in the middle. The CDR3 is 12 residues long. Germline CDR1 and CDR2: LNHDA and SQIVND (reference sequence).

The chain links TRBV28 to TRBJ2-3; 10 nucleotides align to TRBD2. The CDR3 spans 15 residues. CDR1 is MDHEN and CDR2 is SYDVKM in the germline V gene. J was trimmed by 3 bases and V by 3 bases; bases with no gene match: 3. CDR3 nucleotides: TGTGCCAGCAGTTTGCTAGCGGGAGAGACAGATACGCAGTATTTT. This gives the protein CASSLLAGETDTQYF.

Written as DNA, the CDR3 is TGCGCCAGCAGCCAAGAGGCCAGGGGATATGAGTCTTACACCGGGGAGCTGTTTTTT. Amino acid sequence: CASSQEARGYESYTGELFF. The J gene is TRBJ2-2, the V gene TRBV4-3, with D maybe TRBD1 (6 bases). Germline CDR1 reads LGHNA; CDR2 reads YSLEER. The CDR3 contains 19 residues. The V end was cut by 0 bases, the J end by 3 bases, with 20 bases between.